The rows below give T cell receptor beta chains drawn from one sample of a study of OX40 agonist ivuxolimab in advanced cancers. TCRdb's table, derived via immunoSEQ multiplex PCR, lists solely in-frame clones and lacks some. The data hold 35,000 to 55,000 clones, with roughly 87% observed a single time. Here the sequenced sample was CD4+ or CD8+ T cells sorted from blood, taken in a trial of the OX40 agonist ivuxolimab. These receptor sequences come from an adult with an advanced solid tumor such as melanoma, head and neck, liver or kidney cancer. Both conserved end residues are part of each CDR3. Fields, in order: clone size, D gene, J gene, V gene, CDR3 DNA, CDR3 protein. The D gene is left open where the match is weak. Rows may omit the clone size; those that give it use once, few, many or a size class.

.	TRBD1	TRBJ2-7	TRBV19	TGTGCCAGTAGTATCGTGGACAGGGGGTTCGGCGAGCAGTACTTC	CASSIVDRGFGEQYF
.	TRBD1	TRBJ2-7	TRBV7-2	TGTGCCAGCAGCCGGGACAGGGGTGACGAGCAGTACTTC	CASSRDRGDEQYF
.	.	TRBJ1-5	TRBV28	TGTGCCAGCAGCTCAGGGGCGGGCAATCAGCCCCAGCATTTT	CASSSGAGNQPQHF
once	.	TRBJ2-7	TRBV5-1	TGCGCCAGCAGTTTCGGCACAGGGACCTACGAGCAGTACTTC	CASSFGTGTYEQYF
.	.	TRBJ2-7	TRBV6-6	TGTGCCAGCAGTTACGAGGCAGGGCCCTACGAGCAGTACTTC	CASSYEAGPYEQYF
.	TRBD2	TRBJ2-1	TRBV28	TGTGCCAGCAGCCGCAGGGGACTAGCGGGACTCTACAATGAGCAGTTCTTC	CASSRRGLAGLYNEQFF
once	.	TRBJ2-3	TRBV7-2	TGTGCCAGCAGCTTAGGTCAGGCGGCAGATACGCAGTATTTT	CASSLGQAADTQYF
.	.	TRBJ2-1	TRBV27	TGTGCCAGCAGAGAAGTAAATGAGCAGTTCTTC	CASREVNEQFF
few	TRBD1	TRBJ1-2	TRBV9	TGTGCCAGCAGCAGTTCGACAGGGAACGTTAACTATGGCTACACCTTC	CASSSSTGNVNYGYTF
.	.	TRBJ2-3	TRBV6-6	TGTGCCAGCAGTTACGCGGCTAGCACAGATACGCAGTATTTT	CASSYAASTDTQYF
.	.	TRBJ2-1	TRBV28	TGTGCCAGCAGCAATACAGACTTTTTTCGAGGGAATGAGCAGTTCTTC	CASSNTDFFRGNEQFF
once	.	TRBJ2-3	TRBV29-1	TGCAGCGTTGATGGAAGCACAGATACGCAGTATTTT	CSVDGSTDTQYF
.	.	TRBJ2-5	TRBV19	TGTGCCAGTAGCCCCGGGTCAAAGACCCAGTACTTC	CASSPGSKTQYF
.	TRBD2	TRBJ2-7	TRBV5-6	TGTGCCAGCAGCTGGAGCGGGAGCAACGAGCAGTACTTC	CASSWSGSNEQYF
.	.	TRBJ2-1	TRBV30	TGTGCCTGGAGTGCCTACCCGAGAGAGCTCGACAATGAGCAGTTCTTC	CAWSAYPRELDNEQFF
.	.	TRBJ1-5	TRBV27	TGTGCCTCTAAGGGTTTGTTGCGGGGACCATCAGCCCAGCATTTT	CASKGLLRGPSAQHF
.	.	TRBJ2-1	TRBV12-5	TGTGCTAGTGGTTTGGCAGGGAGCAATGAGCAGTTCTTC	CASGLAGSNEQFF
once	TRBD2	TRBJ2-3	TRBV29-1	TGCAGCGTTGTGGGCGGGAGGGGCGCAGATACGCAGTATTTT	CSVVGGRGADTQYF
.	.	TRBJ2-7	TRBV12-5	TGTGCTAGTGGTTTGGTATTAGGGGGTAAGAATCGGATCTACGAGCAGTACTTC	CASGLVLGGKNRIYEQYF
few	.	TRBJ2-7	TRBV1	TGCACCAGCACCTACGAGCAGTACTTC	CTSTYEQYF
.	TRBD2	TRBJ2-1	TRBV5-4	TGTGCCAGCAGCCCGACTAGCGGGAGTAGTAATGAGCAGTTCTTC	CASSPTSGSSNEQFF
.	.	TRBJ2-2	TRBV7-7	TGTGCTAGCAGCCCGTCAGACAGAAACACCGGGGAGCTGTTTTTT	CASSPSDRNTGELFF
.	.	TRBJ2-3	TRBV27	TGTGCCAGTAGTAGGGGGGCTGGAGATACGCAGTATTTT	CASSRGAGDTQYF
.	TRBD2	TRBJ2-1	TRBV28	TGTGCCAGCAGCTCCTCCTTGCTAGCGGGAAGGGGAAATGAGCAGTTCTTC	CASSSSLLAGRGNEQFF
.	TRBD1	TRBJ1-1	TRBV19	TGTGCCTCGAGGGACAGGGGAATTGGTGGCGCTGAAGCTTTCTTT	CASRDRGIGGAEAFF
.	.	TRBJ2-4	TRBV2	TGTGCCAGCAGTGAAGGGGCAGGGATAGCCAAAAACATTCAGTACTTC	CASSEGAGIAKNIQYF
.	.	TRBJ2-2	TRBV7-9	TGTGCCAGCAGCTTTTCGAGGAACACCGGGGAGCTGTTTTTT	CASSFSRNTGELFF
.	TRBD2	TRBJ2-1	TRBV6-4	TGTGCCAGCAGTCGCGGACTAGCGGCCGTCAATGAGCAGTTCTTC	CASSRGLAAVNEQFF
.	TRBD1	TRBJ1-4	TRBV5-6	TGTGCCAGCAGCCCTGGACAGGGGACTGAAAAACTGTTTTTT	CASSPGQGTEKLFF
few	.	TRBJ2-7	TRBV28	TGTGCCAGCAGTTCTGTGACAGCGGCCCAGTACTTC	CASSSVTAAQYF
.	TRBD2	TRBJ2-7	TRBV7-9	TGTGCCAGCAGCTCGGGACTAGCGGGCTTGACGGACGAGCAGTACTTC	CASSSGLAGLTDEQYF
medium-sized	.	TRBJ1-4	TRBV6-5	TGTGCCAGCAGGGACACAGGATGGTCTGAAAAACTGTTTTTT	CASRDTGWSEKLFF
.	TRBD2	TRBJ2-1	TRBV27	TGTGCCAGCAGTGTAGCGGGAGGGCCGGTAGGGCAGTTCTTC	CASSVAGGPVGQFF
.	.	TRBJ1-4	TRBV6-6	TGTGCCAGCAGTACCCACAGGGTTGGTCGGGAAAAACTGTTTTTT	CASSTHRVGREKLFF
.	.	TRBJ1-2	TRBV6-1	TGTGCCAGCACAAATTCCGGGACCTACTATGGCTACACCTTC	CASTNSGTYYGYTF
.	.	TRBJ1-2	TRBV18	TGTGCCAGCTCCCAATCGACAGCCAACTATGGCTACACCTTC	CASSQSTANYGYTF
.	.	TRBJ1-6	TRBV4-1	TGCGCCAGCAGCCAAATGCGGGGTAATTCACCCCTCCACTTT	CASSQMRGNSPLHF
.	TRBD2	TRBJ2-7	TRBV11-2	TGTGCCAGCAGTTTAAAATCTAGCGGGAGGGCCGGCTCCTACGAGCAGTACTTC	CASSLKSSGRAGSYEQYF
.	.	TRBJ1-2	TRBV19	TGTGCCAGTAACCGCGGGGAGGGATTCTATGGCTACACCTTC	CASNRGEGFYGYTF
.	TRBD2	TRBJ2-4	TRBV6-1	TGTGCCAGCAGTGAAAGGCTAGCGGGGCTAGCCAAAAACATTCAGTACTTC	CASSERLAGLAKNIQYF
.	.	TRBJ2-3	TRBV6-4	TGTGCCAGCAGTGAGGCGGGACGAGCCACAGATACGCAGTATTTT	CASSEAGRATDTQYF
once	TRBD1	TRBJ1-1	TRBV10-3	TGTGCCATCAGTGAGCCACGGGACAGCTTGAACACTGAAGCTTTCTTT	CAISEPRDSLNTEAFF
.	TRBD2	TRBJ2-2	TRBV2	TGTGCCAGCGGGGTAGCGGGTCGGGCCGGGGAGCTGTTTTTT	CASGVAGRAGELFF
once	TRBD1	TRBJ2-1	TRBV19	TGTGCCAGTAGTACTCTCCTGACAGGGGGCGCATGGTATGAGCAGTTCTTC	CASSTLLTGGAWYEQFF
.	.	TRBJ1-2	TRBV5-5	TGTGCCAGCAGCTTGGCGCCCGGACAGCCCCCCTATGGCTACACCTTC	CASSLAPGQPPYGYTF
once	TRBD2	TRBJ2-7	TRBV5-1	TGCGCCAGCAGCTTGACGTACGGGACTAGCGGCTACGAGCAGTACTTC	CASSLTYGTSGYEQYF
.	TRBD1	TRBJ2-2	TRBV7-9	TGTGCCAGCAGCTCGGGACAGGGTGGTGTCACCGGGGAGCTGTTTTTT	CASSSGQGGVTGELFF
.	TRBD1	TRBJ1-5	TRBV27	TGTGCCAGCAGCCTGGTGGGACAGGGGAGGAATCAGCCCCAGCATTTT	CASSLVGQGRNQPQHF
.	.	TRBJ1-3	TRBV28	TGTGCCAGCGATGGCACAGGCTCTGGAAACACCATATATTTT	CASDGTGSGNTIYF